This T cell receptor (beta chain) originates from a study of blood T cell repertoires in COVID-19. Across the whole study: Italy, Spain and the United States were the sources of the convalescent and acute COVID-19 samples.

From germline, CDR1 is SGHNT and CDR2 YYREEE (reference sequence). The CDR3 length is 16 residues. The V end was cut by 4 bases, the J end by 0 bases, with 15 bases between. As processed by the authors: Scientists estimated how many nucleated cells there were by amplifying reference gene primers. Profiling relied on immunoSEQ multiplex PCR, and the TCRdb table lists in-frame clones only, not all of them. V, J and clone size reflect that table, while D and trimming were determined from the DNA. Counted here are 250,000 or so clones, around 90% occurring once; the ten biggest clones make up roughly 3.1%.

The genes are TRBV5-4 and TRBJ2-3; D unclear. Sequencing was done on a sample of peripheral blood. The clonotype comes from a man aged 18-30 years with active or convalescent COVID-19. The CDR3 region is CASSLRQDQSTDTQYF. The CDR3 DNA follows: TGTGCCAGCAGCCTAAGACAAGACCAGAGCACAGATACGCAGTATTTT.